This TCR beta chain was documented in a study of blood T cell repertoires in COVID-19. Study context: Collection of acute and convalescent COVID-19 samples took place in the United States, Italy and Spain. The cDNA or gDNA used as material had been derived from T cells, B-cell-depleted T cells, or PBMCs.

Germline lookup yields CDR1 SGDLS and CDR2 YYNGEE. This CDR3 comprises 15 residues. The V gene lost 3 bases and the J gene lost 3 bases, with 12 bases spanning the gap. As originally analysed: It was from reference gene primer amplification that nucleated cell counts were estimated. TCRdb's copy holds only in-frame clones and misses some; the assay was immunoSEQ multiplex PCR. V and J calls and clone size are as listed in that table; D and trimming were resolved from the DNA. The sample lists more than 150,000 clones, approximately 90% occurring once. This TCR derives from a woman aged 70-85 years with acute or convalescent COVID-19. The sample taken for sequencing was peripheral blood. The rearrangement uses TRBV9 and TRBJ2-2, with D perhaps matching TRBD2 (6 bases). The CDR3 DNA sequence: TGTGCCAGCAGCGGCCGGGACTTATACACCGGGGAGCTGTTTTTT. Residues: CASSGRDLYTGELFF.